This T cell receptor (beta chain) was captured by sequencing in a study of T and B cells in COVID-19 patients. Study overall: COVID-19 patients gave peripheral blood either during active infection or after recovery. At median age roughly 30 years, recovered patients were younger than active-infection patients at about 72.

Germline V CDR1 and CDR2: MNHEY, SVGAGI. The CDR3 runs to 17 residues. Trimming left V 5 bases short and J 1 base short, with 18 bases between. BIOMED2 TRB-A/B primer pools were used in multiplex TRB PCR. TCRdb analysed the multiplex PCR reads with MiXCR anew, one entry per CDR3 protein. There are about 16,000 distinct CDR3 sequences in the sample; under 35% occur only once, and about 3% lies in the top ten. From blood, about 250-550 ng of genomic DNA served as TRB template. The clonotype was recovered from a human donor who had recovered from COVID-19. This chain joins TRBV6-5 and TRBJ1-3; D possibly corresponds to TRBD1 (5 bases). The sequencing input was blood. The CDR3 sequence is CASSLGLSGRSGNTIYF. Here the CDR3 DNA reads TGTGCCAGCAGTCTCGGGCTTTCAGGGAGATCTGGAAACACCATATATTTT.